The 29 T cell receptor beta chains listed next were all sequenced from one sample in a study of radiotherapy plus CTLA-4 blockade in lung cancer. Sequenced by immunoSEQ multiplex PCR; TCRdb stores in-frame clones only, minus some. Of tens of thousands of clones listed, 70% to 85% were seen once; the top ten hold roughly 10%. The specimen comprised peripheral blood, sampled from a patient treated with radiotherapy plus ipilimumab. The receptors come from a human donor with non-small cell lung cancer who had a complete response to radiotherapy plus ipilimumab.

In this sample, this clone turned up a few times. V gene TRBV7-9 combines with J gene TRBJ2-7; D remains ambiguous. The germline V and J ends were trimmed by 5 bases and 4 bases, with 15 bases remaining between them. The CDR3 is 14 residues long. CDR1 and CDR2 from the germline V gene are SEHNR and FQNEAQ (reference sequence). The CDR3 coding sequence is TGTGCCAGCAGCCCACAAACAGATTCTTACGAGCAGTACTTC. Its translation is CASSPQTDSYEQYF.

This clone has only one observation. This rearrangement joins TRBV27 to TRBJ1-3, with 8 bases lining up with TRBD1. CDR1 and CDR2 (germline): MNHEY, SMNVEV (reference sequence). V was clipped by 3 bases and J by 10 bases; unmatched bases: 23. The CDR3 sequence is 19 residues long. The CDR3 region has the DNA TGTGCCAGCAGTTTTATCGCCGGGACAGGTCGGGAGTGTTGGTTGACCATATATTTT. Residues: CASSFIAGTGRECWLTIYF.

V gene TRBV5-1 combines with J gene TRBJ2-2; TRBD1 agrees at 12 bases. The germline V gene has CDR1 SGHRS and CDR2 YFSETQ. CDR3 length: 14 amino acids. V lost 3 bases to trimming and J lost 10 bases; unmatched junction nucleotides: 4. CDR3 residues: CASSSGTGGLELFF. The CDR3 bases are TGCGCCAGCAGCTCCGGGACAGGGGGCCTGGAGCTGTTTTTT.

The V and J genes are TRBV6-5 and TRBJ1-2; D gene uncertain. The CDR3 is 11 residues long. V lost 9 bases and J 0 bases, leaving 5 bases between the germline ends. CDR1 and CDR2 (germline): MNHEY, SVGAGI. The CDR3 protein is CASISNYGYTF. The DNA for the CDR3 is TGTGCCAGTATCTCTAACTATGGCTACACCTTC.

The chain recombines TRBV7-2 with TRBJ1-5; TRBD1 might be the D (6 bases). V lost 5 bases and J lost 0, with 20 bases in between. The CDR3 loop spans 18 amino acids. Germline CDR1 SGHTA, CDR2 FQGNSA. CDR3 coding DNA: TGTGCCAGCAGCCCTACAGGGTCGTCCCTTTATAGCAATCAGCCCCAGCATTTT. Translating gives CASSPTGSSLYSNQPQHF.

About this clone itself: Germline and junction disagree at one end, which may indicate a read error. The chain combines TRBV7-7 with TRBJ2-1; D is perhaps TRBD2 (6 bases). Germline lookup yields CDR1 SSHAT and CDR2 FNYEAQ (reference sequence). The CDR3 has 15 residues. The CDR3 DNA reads TGTGCTAGCAGCCCGACTAGAACGAGCAGTGATGAGCAGTTCTTC. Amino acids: CASSPTRTSSDEQFF.

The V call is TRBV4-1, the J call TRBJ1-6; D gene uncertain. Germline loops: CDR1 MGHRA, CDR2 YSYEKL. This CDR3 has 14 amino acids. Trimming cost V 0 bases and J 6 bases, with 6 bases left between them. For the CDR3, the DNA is TGCGCCAGCAGCCAAGATCCCGGTAATTCACCCCTCCACTTT. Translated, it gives CASSQDPGNSPLHF.

CDR3 sequence (DNA): TGTGCCAGCAGCTACCCCGGCAGGGGCGGGCGTACGCAGTATTTT. Protein: CASSYPGRGGRTQYF. The chain couples TRBV7-2 to TRBJ2-3; D might be TRBD1 (6 bases). There are 15 residues in the CDR3. V was shortened by 4 bases and J by 8 bases, with 19 bases between the two germline ends. CDR1 is SGHTA and CDR2 is FQGNSA in the germline V gene.

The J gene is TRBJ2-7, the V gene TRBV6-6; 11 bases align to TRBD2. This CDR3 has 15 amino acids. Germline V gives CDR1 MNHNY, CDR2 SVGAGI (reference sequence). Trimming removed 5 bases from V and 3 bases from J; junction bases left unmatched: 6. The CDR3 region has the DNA TGTGCCAGCAGTCGAACTAGCGGGGGATTCTACGAGCAGTACTTC. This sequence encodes CASSRTSGGFYEQYF.

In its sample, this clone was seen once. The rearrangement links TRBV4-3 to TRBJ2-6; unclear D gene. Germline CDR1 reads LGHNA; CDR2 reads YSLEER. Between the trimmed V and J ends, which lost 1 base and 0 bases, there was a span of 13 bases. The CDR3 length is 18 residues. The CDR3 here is CASSQVAASTSGANVLTF. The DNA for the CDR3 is TGCGCCAGCAGCCAAGTGGCGGCCTCGACCTCTGGGGCCAACGTCCTGACTTTC.

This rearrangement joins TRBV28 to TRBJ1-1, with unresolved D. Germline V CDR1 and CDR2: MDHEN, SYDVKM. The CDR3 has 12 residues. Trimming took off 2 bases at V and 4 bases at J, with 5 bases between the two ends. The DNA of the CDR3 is TGTGCCAGCAGTTTACTAGTCACTGAAGCTTTCTTT. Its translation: CASSLLVTEAFF.

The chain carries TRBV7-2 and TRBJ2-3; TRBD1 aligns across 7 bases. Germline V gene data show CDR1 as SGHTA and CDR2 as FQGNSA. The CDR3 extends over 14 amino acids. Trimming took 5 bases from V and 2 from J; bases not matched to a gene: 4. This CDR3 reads CASSPGTATDTQYF. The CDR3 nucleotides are TGTGCCAGCAGCCCTGGGACAGCCACAGATACGCAGTATTTT.

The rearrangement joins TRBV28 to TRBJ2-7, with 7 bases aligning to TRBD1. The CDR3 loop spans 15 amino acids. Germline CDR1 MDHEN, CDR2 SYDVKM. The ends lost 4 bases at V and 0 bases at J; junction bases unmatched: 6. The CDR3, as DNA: TGTGCCAGCAGTTCTCGGGGACAGAGCTCCTACGAGCAGTACGTC. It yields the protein CASSSRGQSSYEQYV.

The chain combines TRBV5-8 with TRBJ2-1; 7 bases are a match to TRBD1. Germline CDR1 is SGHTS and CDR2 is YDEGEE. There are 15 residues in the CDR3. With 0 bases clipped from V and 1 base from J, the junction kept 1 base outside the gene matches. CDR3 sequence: CASSLGQGSYNEQFF. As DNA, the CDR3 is TGTGCCAGCAGCTTGGGACAGGGATCCTACAATGAGCAGTTCTTC.

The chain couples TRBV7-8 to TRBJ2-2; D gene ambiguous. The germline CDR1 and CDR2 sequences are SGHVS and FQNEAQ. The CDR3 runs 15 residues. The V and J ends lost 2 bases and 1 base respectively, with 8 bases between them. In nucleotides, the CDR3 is TGTGCCAGCAGCTTACTGGTCCTGAACACCGGGGAGCTGTTTTTT. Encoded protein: CASSLLVLNTGELFF. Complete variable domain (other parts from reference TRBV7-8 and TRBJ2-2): GAGVSQSPRYKVAKRGQDVALRCDPISGHVSLFWYQQALGQGPEFLTYFQNEAQLDKSGLPSDRFFAERPEGSVSTLKIQRTQQEDSAVYLCASSLLVLNTGELFFGEGSRLTVL.

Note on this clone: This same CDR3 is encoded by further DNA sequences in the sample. The CDR3 sequence is CASSVAPGQGTGANVLTF. The DNA for the CDR3 is TGTGCCAGCAGCGTCGCACCAGGACAGGGGACTGGGGCCAACGTCCTGACTTTC. The chain joins TRBV9 to TRBJ2-6; 9 bases map to TRBD1. The CDR3 contains 18 residues. From germline, CDR1 is SGDLS and CDR2 YYNGEE. The junction had 8 bases not matched to a gene; V was cut back by 2 bases and J by 2 bases.

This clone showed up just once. CDR3 loop: CASSGRGQNNEQFF. The DNA of the CDR3 is TGTGCCAGCAGTGGGAGGGGACAGAACAATGAGCAGTTCTTC. The chain is built from TRBV25-1 and TRBJ2-1; TRBD1 might be the D (7 bases). Trimming pared 4 bases from V and 5 bases from J, leaving 12 bases between. CDR1 is MGHDK and CDR2 is SYGVNS in the germline V gene. This CDR3 has 14 amino acids. Using reference TRBV25-1 and TRBJ2-1 for the parts outside the CDR3, the full variable domain is EADIYQTPRYLVIGTGKKITLECSQTMGHDKMYWYQQDPGMELHLIHYSYGVNSTEKGDLSSESTVSRIRTEHFPLTLESARPSHTSQYLCASSGRGQNNEQFFGPGTRLTVL.

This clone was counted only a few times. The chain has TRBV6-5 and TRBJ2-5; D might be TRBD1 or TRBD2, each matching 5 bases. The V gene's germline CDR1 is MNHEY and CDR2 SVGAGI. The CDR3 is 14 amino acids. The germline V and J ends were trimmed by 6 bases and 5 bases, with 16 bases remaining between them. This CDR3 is CASRQGAGRETQYF. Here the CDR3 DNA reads TGTGCCAGCAGGCAAGGGGCGGGTAGGGAGACCCAGTACTTC.

The CDR3 DNA reads TGTGCCATCAGTGAGTCGGGTCTGGTGGGGGGGACGTATGGCTACACCTTC. It encodes CAISESGLVGGTYGYTF. V is TRBV10-3 and J is TRBJ1-2; D perhaps matches TRBD1 (5 bases). Germline assignment: CDR1 ENHRY and CDR2 SYGVKD. There are 17 residues in the CDR3. Trimming left V 0 bases short and J 5 bases short, with 19 bases between.

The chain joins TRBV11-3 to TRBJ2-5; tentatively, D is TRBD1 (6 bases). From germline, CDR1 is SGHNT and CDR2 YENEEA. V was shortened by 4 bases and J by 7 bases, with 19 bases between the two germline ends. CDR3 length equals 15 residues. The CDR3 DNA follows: TGTGCCAGCAGCTCGAAAGGAGGACAGTACCGGACCCAGTACTTC. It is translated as CASSSKGGQYRTQYF.

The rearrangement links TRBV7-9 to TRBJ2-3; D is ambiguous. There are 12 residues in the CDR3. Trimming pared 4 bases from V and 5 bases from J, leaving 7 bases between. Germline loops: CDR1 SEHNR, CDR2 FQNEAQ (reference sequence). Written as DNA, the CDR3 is TGTGCCAGCAGCTCCCAGCTAGATACGCAGTATTTT. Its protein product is CASSSQLDTQYF.

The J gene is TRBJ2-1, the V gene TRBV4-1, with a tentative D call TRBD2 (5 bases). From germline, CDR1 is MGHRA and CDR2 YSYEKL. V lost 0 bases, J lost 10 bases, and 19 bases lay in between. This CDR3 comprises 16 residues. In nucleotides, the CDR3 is TGCGCCAGCAGCCAAGAGTCCGGGGATTTAGGCGTAGAGCAGTTCTTC. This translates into CASSQESGDLGVEQFF.

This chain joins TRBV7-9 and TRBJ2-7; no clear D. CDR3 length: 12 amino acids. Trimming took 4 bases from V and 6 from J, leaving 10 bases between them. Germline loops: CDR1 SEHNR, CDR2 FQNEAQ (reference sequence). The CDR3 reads CASSSLALEQYF. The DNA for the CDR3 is TGTGCCAGCAGCTCCTTGGCCCTCGAGCAGTACTTC.

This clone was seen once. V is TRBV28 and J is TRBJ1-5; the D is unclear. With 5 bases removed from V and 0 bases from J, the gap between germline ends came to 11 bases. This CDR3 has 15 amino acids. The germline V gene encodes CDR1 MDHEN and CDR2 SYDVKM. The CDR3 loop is CASSPNTGSNQPQHF. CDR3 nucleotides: TGTGCCAGCAGTCCCAACACGGGTAGCAATCAGCCCCAGCATTTT.

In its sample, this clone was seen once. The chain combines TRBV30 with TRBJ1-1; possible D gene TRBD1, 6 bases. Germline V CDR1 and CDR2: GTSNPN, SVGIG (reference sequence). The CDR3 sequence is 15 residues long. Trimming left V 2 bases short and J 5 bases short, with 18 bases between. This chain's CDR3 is CAWSKGGGPRTEAFF. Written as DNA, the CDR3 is TGTGCCTGGAGTAAAGGTGGGGGGCCGCGGACTGAAGCTTTCTTT.

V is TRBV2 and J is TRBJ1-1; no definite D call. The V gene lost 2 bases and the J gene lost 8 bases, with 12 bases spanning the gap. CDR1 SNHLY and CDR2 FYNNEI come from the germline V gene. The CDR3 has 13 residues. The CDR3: CASSEMGFKEAFF. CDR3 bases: TGTGCCAGCAGTGAAATGGGGTTCAAGGAAGCTTTCTTT.

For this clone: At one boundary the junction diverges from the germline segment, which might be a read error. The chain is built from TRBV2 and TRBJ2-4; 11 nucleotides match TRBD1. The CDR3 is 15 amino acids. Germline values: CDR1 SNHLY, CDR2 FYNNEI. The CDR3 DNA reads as TGTGCCGGCAGTGGCGGACAGGGGGCGGGGGACATTCAGTACTTC. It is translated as CAGSGGQGAGDIQYF.

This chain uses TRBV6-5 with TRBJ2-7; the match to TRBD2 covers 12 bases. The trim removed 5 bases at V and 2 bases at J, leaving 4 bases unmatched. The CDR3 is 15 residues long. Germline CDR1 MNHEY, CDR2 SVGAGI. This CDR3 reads CASSPGLAGTYEQYF. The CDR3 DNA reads TGTGCCAGCAGTCCCGGACTAGCGGGGACCTACGAGCAGTACTTC.

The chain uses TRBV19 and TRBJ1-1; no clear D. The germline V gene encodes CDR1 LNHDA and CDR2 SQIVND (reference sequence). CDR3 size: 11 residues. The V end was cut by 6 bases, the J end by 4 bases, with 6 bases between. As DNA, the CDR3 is TGTGCCAGTAGCGTGGGCACTGAAGCTTTCTTT. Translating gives CASSVGTEAFF.